This T cell receptor beta chain was sequenced for a study of OX40 agonist ivuxolimab in advanced cancers. Study context: Prior checkpoint blockade (anti-PD-1, anti-PD-L1 or anti-CTLA-4) was permitted; around 37% had it.

V was trimmed by 5 bases and J by 5 bases, leaving 15 bases between them. Looked up from germline, CDR1 is MDHEN and CDR2 is SYDVKM. This CDR3 spans 14 amino acids. Autoimmune disease history or systemic immunosuppression disqualified patients. Details on this clone: What it recognizes is unknown. At the DNA level, this CDR3 is encoded by other sequences in the same sample as well.

Study observations and caveats: With doses of 0.1 to 3.0 mg/kg, CD4+ and CD8+ blood T cells had undergone clonal expansion by week 6.

Using immunoSEQ multiplex PCR, the repertoire was profiled, and TCRdb retains in-frame clones only, with some absent. This table holds around 80,000 clones, around 86% found once. The source is an adult with an advanced solid tumor such as melanoma, head and neck, liver or kidney cancer. The sample here was CD4+ or CD8+ T cells sorted from blood, taken in a trial of the OX40 agonist ivuxolimab. This chain links TRBV28 with TRBJ1-1, with D maybe TRBD1 (5 bases). The CDR3 loop is CASSPGGARTEAFF. CDR3 nucleotides: TGTGCCAGCAGTCCCGGTGGGGCGAGAACTGAAGCTTTCTTT.